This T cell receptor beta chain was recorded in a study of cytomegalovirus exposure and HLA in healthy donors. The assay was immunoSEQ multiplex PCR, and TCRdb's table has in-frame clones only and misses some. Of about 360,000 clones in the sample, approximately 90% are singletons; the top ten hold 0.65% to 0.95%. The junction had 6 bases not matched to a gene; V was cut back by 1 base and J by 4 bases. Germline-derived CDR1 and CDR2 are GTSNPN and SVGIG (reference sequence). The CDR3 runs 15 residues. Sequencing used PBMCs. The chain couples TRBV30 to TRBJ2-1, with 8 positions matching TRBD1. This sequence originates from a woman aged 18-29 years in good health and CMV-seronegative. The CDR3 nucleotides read TGTGCCTGGAGTGGAGGACAGGGTGGATACAATGAGCAGTTCTTC. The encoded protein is CAWSGGQGGYNEQFF.